A selection of T cell receptor beta chains follows, all from one sample in a study of blood T cell repertoires in COVID-19. Clones were read by immunoSEQ multiplex PCR, and TCRdb kept only the in-frame ones, dropping some. The data show fewer than 350,000 clones, roughly 89% seen once. The sample comprised peripheral blood. These receptors were taken from a man aged 35 to 55 with acute or convalescent COVID-19. The CDR3 runs from the conserved cysteine through the conserved F or W. D genes are given only for firm matches. Rows give clone size only sometimes, using once, few, many, or a class for an expanded clone.

J gene: TRBJ2-2; V gene: TRBV2; clone size: -; D gene: -; CDR3 DNA: TGTGCCAGCAGAGAGACTCCTTCGAACACCGGGGAGCTGTTTTTT; CDR3 protein: CASRETPSNTGELFF
J gene: TRBJ2-7; V gene: TRBV4-2; clone size: -; D gene: TRBD1; CDR3 DNA: TGTGCCAGCAGCCAGGCGTCCGGGACAGGCGCGAACGAGCAGTACTTC; CDR3 protein: CASSQASGTGANEQYF
J gene: TRBJ2-3; V gene: TRBV6-5; clone size: once; D gene: -; CDR3 DNA: TGTGCCAGCAGTTACTCAGCCGGCACAGATACGCAGTATTTT; CDR3 protein: CASSYSAGTDTQYF
J gene: TRBJ2-3; V gene: TRBV7-3; clone size: -; D gene: TRBD2; CDR3 DNA: TGTGCCAGCAGCTTAGAGCTAGCGGGGGGTTTAGATACGCAGTATTTT; CDR3 protein: CASSLELAGGLDTQYF
J gene: TRBJ1-1; V gene: TRBV29-1; clone size: -; D gene: TRBD1; CDR3 DNA: TGCAGCGCCCCGGGACAGGGGACCACTGAAGCTTTCTTT; CDR3 protein: CSAPGQGTTEAFF
J gene: TRBJ1-1; V gene: TRBV5-1; clone size: -; D gene: -; CDR3 DNA: TGCGCCAGCAGCTTGGGCTGGGGGCGCGAGGAAGCTTTCTTT; CDR3 protein: CASSLGWGREEAFF
J gene: TRBJ2-3; V gene: TRBV24-1; clone size: -; D gene: -; CDR3 DNA: TGTGCCACCAGTGATTCCAGGGGACCCCGGGATACGCAGTATTTT; CDR3 protein: CATSDSRGPRDTQYF
J gene: TRBJ1-1; V gene: TRBV5-4; clone size: -; D gene: TRBD1; CDR3 DNA: TGTGCCAGCAGCTTGGGCAGCCAGGGGGCTAGAGCTGAAGCTTTCTTT; CDR3 protein: CASSLGSQGARAEAFF
J gene: TRBJ1-5; V gene: TRBV4-1; clone size: -; D gene: TRBD1; CDR3 DNA: TGCGCCAGCAGCCAAGGAGATGGACAGGGGGCTTTTCAGCCCCAGCATTTT; CDR3 protein: CASSQGDGQGAFQPQHF
J gene: TRBJ2-3; V gene: TRBV29-1; clone size: -; D gene: TRBD2; CDR3 DNA: TGCAGCGTTGAAGGGCTAGCGGACACAGATACGCAGTATTTT; CDR3 protein: CSVEGLADTDTQYF